This TCR beta chain comes out of a study of blood T cell repertoires in COVID-19. At the level of the study: The analysed material was cDNA or gDNA that came from T cells, B-cell-depleted T cells, or PBMCs.

For recovered donors of Cohort 3, there were two negative PCRs, clearance, or symptom resolution. The protocol was immunoSEQ multiplex PCR, while the TCRdb copy is restricted to in-frame clones and leaves out a portion. This sample has over 200,000 clones; more than 75% occur once, and the top ten carry roughly 15%. CDR3 length equals 14 residues. V lost 4 bases to trimming and J lost 5 bases, with 9 bases between them. Germline CDR1 is LNHDA and CDR2 is SQIVND (reference sequence). Sequenced input: PBMCs or T cells enriched from blood (not recorded which). This clonotype was sampled from a man younger than 35 who had recovered from COVID-19. The rearrangement links TRBV19 to TRBJ1-6, with D maybe TRBD1 (5 bases). The CDR3 is CASSTGADNSPLHF. CDR3 in DNA: TGTGCCAGTAGTACTGGGGCAGATAATTCACCCCTCCACTTT.